Below are 27 T cell receptor beta chains sequenced from a single sample in a study of blood T cell repertoires in COVID-19. Assay used: immunoSEQ multiplex PCR; TCRdb lists only in-frame clones, some missing. The sample has approximately 120,000 clones; 80% are singletons. Sequences were obtained from peripheral blood. Receptors were obtained from a human donor in a cohort sampled during active or convalescent COVID-19.

This clone was seen just once. The chain recombines TRBV24-1 with TRBJ2-5, with TRBD1 matching over 7 bases. The CDR3 is made up of 16 amino acids. After removal of 5 bases from V and 0 bases from J, the junction contained 8 bases not matched to a gene. Germline lookup yields CDR1 KGHDR and CDR2 SFDVKD. The chain's CDR3 is CATSGNRGGYQETQYF. The CDR3 DNA reads as TGTGCCACCAGTGGCAACAGGGGTGGGTACCAAGAGACCCAGTACTTC.

This sequence joins TRBV19 and TRBJ1-5; 9 nucleotides line up with TRBD1. Germline CDR1 and CDR2: LNHDA and SQIVND (reference sequence). Trimming at V came to 3 bases and at J to 6 bases, leaving 9 bases not matched to a gene. This CDR3 comprises 16 residues. DNA for the CDR3: TGTGCCAGTAGTATTAAGGGGACAGGGTTCGGTCAGCCCCAGCATTTT. It specifies CASSIKGTGFGQPQHF.

This chain uses TRBV29-1 with TRBJ1-1; 8 bases align to TRBD1. V lost 6 bases to trimming and J lost 7 bases; unmatched junction nucleotides: 7. Germline values: CDR1 SQVTM, CDR2 ANQGSEA. The CDR3 totals 12 residues. CDR3 in amino acids: CSVAQGAGEAFF. In DNA, the CDR3 is TGCAGCGTGGCGCAGGGGGCCGGTGAAGCTTTCTTT.

The chain combines TRBV4-1 with TRBJ1-6; no firm D call. The CDR3 consists of 17 residues. CDR1 is MGHRA and CDR2 is YSYEKL in the germline V gene. V dropped 0 bases and J dropped 3 bases, with 12 bases sitting between them. This chain's CDR3 is CASSQEAGVNYNSPLHF. The CDR3 coding sequence is TGCGCCAGCAGCCAAGAAGCAGGCGTAAACTATAATTCACCCCTCCACTTT.

The chain carries TRBV12-5 and TRBJ1-3; D is possibly TRBD1 (5 bases). The length of the CDR3 is 16 residues. The germline V and J ends were trimmed by 5 bases and 0 bases, with 14 bases remaining between them. Per the germline V gene, CDR1 is LGHNT and CDR2 is FRNRAP. CDR3 residues: CASGILGATSGNTIYF. CDR3 sequence (DNA): TGTGCTAGTGGTATCCTAGGGGCCACCTCTGGAAACACCATATATTTT. Variable domain in full (rest from reference TRBV12-5 and TRBJ1-3): DARVTQTPRHKVTEMGQEVTMRCQPILGHNTVFWYRQTMMQGLELLAYFRNRAPLDDSGMPKDRFSAEMPDATLATLKIQPSEPRDSAVYFCASGILGATSGNTIYFGEGSWLTVV.

The chain combines TRBV24-1 with TRBJ2-2; D is ambiguous. Trimming cost V 7 bases and J 6 bases, with 14 bases left between them. Germline loops: CDR1 KGHDR, CDR2 SFDVKD. CDR3 length equals 14 residues. CDR3 region: CATSAGLWAGELFF. DNA of the CDR3: TGTGCCACCAGCGCAGGCCTATGGGCCGGGGAGCTGTTTTTT.

This clone was observed a few times. CDR3 in amino acids: CASSTPHPSGRVYEQYF. DNA for the CDR3: TGCGCCAGCAGCACCCCACATCCTAGCGGGAGGGTCTACGAGCAGTACTTC. This rearrangement joins TRBV5-1 to TRBJ2-7, with TRBD2 matching 12 bases. Germline loops: CDR1 SGHRS, CDR2 YFSETQ. V lost 4 bases and J lost 3; bases outside the gene matches: 11. The CDR3 consists of 17 residues.

V gene TRBV7-9 combines with J gene TRBJ1-3; weak D call: TRBD1 (5 bases). Germline CDR1 SEHNR, CDR2 FQNEAQ (reference sequence). The CDR3 is 16 residues long. Trimming removed 2 bases from V and 0 bases from J, with 11 bases in between. The CDR3 region is CASSLMAGNSGNTIYF. The DNA for the CDR3 is TGTGCCAGCAGCTTAATGGCAGGGAACTCTGGAAACACCATATATTTT.

The chain joins TRBV28 to TRBJ2-1; D not certain. V dropped 6 bases and J dropped 0 bases, with 6 bases sitting between them. CDR1 and CDR2 from the germline V gene are MDHEN and SYDVKM. This CDR3 region has 13 residues. CDR3 sequence: CASSSGSYNEQFF. Written as DNA, the CDR3 is TGTGCCAGCAGCTCAGGCTCCTACAATGAGCAGTTCTTC.

V usage is TRBV5-1 and J usage is TRBJ1-3; D not certain. Germline CDR1 is SGHRS and CDR2 is YFSETQ. The CDR3 has 13 amino acids. V was trimmed by 7 bases and J by 0 bases, leaving 8 bases between them. The DNA for the CDR3 is TGCGCCAGCCGAGAGGGCTCTGGAAACACCATATATTTT. Translating it yields CASREGSGNTIYF.

The chain employs TRBV7-2 and TRBJ2-1, with 7 bases matching TRBD2. V was clipped by 5 bases and J by 0 bases; unmatched bases: 7. CDR1 and CDR2 from the germline V gene are SGHTA and FQGNSA. This CDR3 region has 16 residues. The CDR3 here is CASSLLAIGSYNEQFF. DNA for the CDR3: TGTGCCAGCAGCCTACTAGCGATCGGCTCCTACAATGAGCAGTTCTTC. The full variable domain, completed using reference TRBV7-2 and TRBJ2-1, is GAGVSQSPSNKVTEKGKDVELRCDPISGHTALYWYRQSLGQGLEFLIYFQGNSAPDKSGLPSDRFSAERTGGSVSTLTIQRTQQEDSAVYLCASSLLAIGSYNEQFFGPGTRLTVL.

V usage is TRBV19 and J usage is TRBJ1-3; D might be TRBD1 (6 bases). CDR1 LNHDA and CDR2 SQIVND come from the germline V gene (reference sequence). This CDR3 contains 15 residues. The V and J ends lost 3 bases and 1 base respectively, with 10 bases between them. Here the CDR3 reads CASSINRASGNTIYF. The CDR3 coding sequence is TGTGCCAGTAGTATCAACAGGGCATCTGGAAACACCATATATTTT.

In this sample, this clone turned up once. V usage is TRBV5-8 and J usage is TRBJ2-2; the D gene is possibly TRBD1 (6 bases). V was shortened by 4 bases and J by 4 bases, with 14 bases between the two germline ends. CDR3 length equals 15 residues. From germline, CDR1 is SGHTS and CDR2 YDEGEE. CDR3 region: CASSVTGLATGELFF. The DNA of the CDR3 is TGTGCCAGCAGCGTTACAGGGTTGGCCACCGGGGAGCTGTTTTTT. The full variable domain, in which reference TRBV5-8 and TRBJ2-2 provide the parts outside the CDR3, is EAGVTQSPTHLIKTRGQQATLRCSPISGHTSVYWYQQALGLGLQFLLWYDEGEERNRGNFPPRFSGRQFPNYSSELNVNALELEDSALYLCASSVTGLATGELFFGEGSRLTVL.

The chain links TRBV27 to TRBJ2-7, with D tentatively TRBD1 (6 bases). CDR1 is MNHEY and CDR2 is SMNVEV in the germline V gene (reference sequence). The CDR3 loop spans 14 amino acids. With 2 bases removed from V and 3 bases from J, the gap between germline ends came to 11 bases. The CDR3 sequence is CASSLDRMGYEQYF. DNA of the CDR3: TGTGCCAGCAGTTTAGACAGGATGGGCTACGAGCAGTACTTC.

This clone was seen a single time. This chain links TRBV5-5 with TRBJ1-1; no clear D. Per the germline V gene, CDR1 is SGHKS and CDR2 is YYEKEE (reference sequence). V lost 4 bases and J 5 bases, leaving 21 bases between the germline ends. There are 16 residues in the CDR3. The CDR3 DNA follows: TGTGCCAGCAGCCCGACCCCCGGGGTAAGAAGAACTGAAGCTTTCTTT. This encodes CASSPTPGVRRTEAFF.

The chain is built from TRBV28 and TRBJ2-7; possibly TRBD2 for D (5 bases). V shed 5 bases and J shed 3 bases, with 8 bases lying between them. The CDR3 is 12 amino acids. Germline assignment: CDR1 MDHEN and CDR2 SYDVKM. The CDR3 protein is CASSPGIYEQYF. The DNA of the CDR3 is TGTGCCAGCAGTCCCGGGATCTACGAGCAGTACTTC.

The sample holds one count of this clone. The rearrangement joins TRBV4-1 to TRBJ1-5; a weak D match, TRBD1 (5 bases). Trimming pared 0 bases from V and 2 bases from J, leaving 11 bases between. There are 16 residues in the CDR3. CDR1 and CDR2 (germline): MGHRA, YSYEKL. CDR3 sequence (DNA): TGCGCCAGCAGCCAAGATCCCCCGGGGGGCAATCAGCCCCAGCATTTT. Amino acids: CASSQDPPGGNQPQHF.

The J gene is TRBJ1-5, the V gene TRBV19; no reliable D call. Per germline, CDR1 LNHDA and CDR2 SQIVND (reference sequence). The V end was cut by 0 bases, the J end by 3 bases, with 15 bases between. CDR3 size: 17 residues. CDR3: CASSIDLIAGYNQPQHF. The CDR3 region has the DNA TGTGCCAGTAGTATAGATCTCATTGCGGGGTACAATCAGCCCCAGCATTTT.

The V call is TRBV3-1 (or the pseudogene TRBV3-2), the J call TRBJ1-2, with a possible D match to TRBD1 (6 bases). Germline CDR1 and CDR2: LGHDT and YNNKEL (reference sequence). This CDR3 is 14 amino acids long. V lost 1 base, J lost 2 bases, and 8 bases lay in between. CDR3 DNA: TGTGCCAGCAGCCAAGGGCAGGGGAACTATGGCTACACCTTC. It encodes CASSQGQGNYGYTF.

The chain uses TRBV6-5 and TRBJ2-2; 7 bases line up with TRBD1. The CDR3 length is 13 residues. The germline gives CDR1 MNHEY, CDR2 SVGAGI. CDR3 sequence: CGVRDSSTGELFF. The DNA for the CDR3 is TGTGGGGTCCGGGACAGTTCAACCGGGGAGCTGTTTTTT.

The rearrangement uses TRBV11-2 and TRBJ2-1; possible D gene TRBD2, 5 bases. Germline lookup yields CDR1 SGHAT and CDR2 FQNNGV. Trimming took off 6 bases at V and 4 bases at J, with 16 bases between the two ends. This CDR3 contains 15 residues. CDR3 loop: CASRPRAVTYNEQFF. As DNA, the CDR3 is TGTGCCAGCAGACCACGAGCGGTGACATACAATGAGCAGTTCTTC.

In this sample, this clone turned up once. The chain carries TRBV5-1 and TRBJ1-1; tentatively, D is TRBD1 (6 bases). CDR1 SGHRS and CDR2 YFSETQ come from the germline V gene. The CDR3 is 14 residues long. V was pared by 0 bases and J by 0 bases, with 6 bases between. As DNA, the CDR3 is TGCGCCAGCAGCTTGGGGGACATGAACACTGAAGCTTTCTTT. Its protein is CASSLGDMNTEAFF.

This chain links TRBV20-1 with TRBJ2-7; 7 bases agree with TRBD1. CDR1 DFQATT and CDR2 SNEGSKA come from the germline V gene (reference sequence). This CDR3 spans 11 amino acids. J was trimmed by 3 bases and V by 5 bases; bases with no gene match: 1. The CDR3: CSAGDSYEQYF. CDR3 nucleotide sequence: TGCAGTGCTGGGGACAGCTACGAGCAGTACTTC.

This clone was counted once. This same CDR3 is encoded by further DNA sequences in the sample. The chain is built from TRBV5-1 and TRBJ1-4; D gene ambiguous. V shed 0 bases and J shed 4 bases, with 7 bases lying between them. The germline V gene encodes CDR1 SGHRS and CDR2 YFSETQ. The CDR3 is made up of 14 amino acids. The CDR3 is CASSLGGFNEKLFF. CDR3 DNA sequence: TGCGCCAGCAGCTTGGGAGGGTTTAATGAAAAACTGTTTTTT.

This clone was detected only a few times. V is TRBV30 and J is TRBJ1-1, with 7 bases fitting TRBD1. Per the germline V gene, CDR1 is GTSNPN and CDR2 is SVGIG (reference sequence). After removal of 5 bases from V and 5 bases from J, the junction contained 5 bases not matched to a gene. The CDR3 length is 12 residues. In DNA form, the CDR3 reads TGTGCCTGGGGTCCAGGGGGGACTGAAGCTTTCTTT. This gives the protein CAWGPGGTEAFF.

This clone was picked up one time. The genes are TRBV9 and TRBJ2-7; 7 bases align to TRBD2. V was clipped by 4 bases and J by 6 bases; unmatched bases: 16. This CDR3 has 16 residues. Germline lookup yields CDR1 SGDLS and CDR2 YYNGEE. The CDR3 DNA reads as TGTGCCAGCAGCTCCAGCGGGGTAGCGGGTGAATCCGAGCAGTACTTC. Protein product: CASSSSGVAGESEQYF. Filled out from reference TRBV9 and TRBJ2-7, the complete variable domain reads DSGVTQTPKHLITATGQRVTLRCSPRSGDLSVYWYQQSLDQGLQFLIQYYNGEERAKGNILERFSAQQFPDLHSELNLSSLELGDSALYFCASSSSGVAGESEQYFGPGTRLTVT.

A few counts support this clone. The chain is built from TRBV2 and TRBJ2-1; 9 bases agree with TRBD2. CDR3 length equals 15 residues. The junction had 4 bases not matched to a gene; V was cut back by 7 bases and J by 0 bases. Germline V gives CDR1 SNHLY, CDR2 FYNNEI. The CDR3 loop reads CASTLAGSSYNEQFF. The CDR3 region has the DNA TGTGCCAGCACCCTAGCGGGGAGCTCCTACAATGAGCAGTTCTTC.